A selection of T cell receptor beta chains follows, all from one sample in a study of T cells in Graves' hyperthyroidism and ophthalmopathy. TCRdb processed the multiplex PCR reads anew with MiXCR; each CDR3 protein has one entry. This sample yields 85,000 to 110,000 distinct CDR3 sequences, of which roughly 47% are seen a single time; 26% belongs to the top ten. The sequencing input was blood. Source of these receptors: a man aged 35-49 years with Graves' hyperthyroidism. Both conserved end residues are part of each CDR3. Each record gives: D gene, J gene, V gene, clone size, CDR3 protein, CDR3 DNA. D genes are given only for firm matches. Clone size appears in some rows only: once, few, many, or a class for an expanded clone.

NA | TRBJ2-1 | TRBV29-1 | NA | CSADPYLTSSQVYNEQFF | TGCAGCGCCGATCCCTACCTAACTAGCAGCCAAGTATACAATGAGCAGTTCTTC
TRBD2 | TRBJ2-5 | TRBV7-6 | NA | CASSTAGGGQTQYF | TGTGCCAGCAGCACCGCGGGCGGGGGGCAGACCCAGTACTTC
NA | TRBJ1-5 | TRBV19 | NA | CASSDRLGSNQPQHF | TGTGCCAGTAGTGACCGGCTTGGGAGCAATCAGCCCCAGCATTTT
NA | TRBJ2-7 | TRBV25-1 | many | CASSSRLSSYEQYF | TGTGCCAGCAGTTCCAGGCTGAGCTCCTACGAGCAGTACTTC
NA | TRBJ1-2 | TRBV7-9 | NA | CASSPPGQGYGYTF | TGTGCCAGCAGCCCCCCGGGGCAGGGCTATGGCTACACCTTC
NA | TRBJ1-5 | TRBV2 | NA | CASSARGHTDTQHF | TGTGCCAGCAGTGCACGCGGGCACACAGATACGCAGCATTTT
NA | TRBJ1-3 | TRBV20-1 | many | CSAQKAGDHSGNTIYF | TGCAGTGCACAAAAGGCAGGGGACCACTCTGGAAACACCATATATTTT
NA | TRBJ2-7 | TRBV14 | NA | CASSLRLEHEQYF | TGTGCCAGCAGCTTACGGCTGGAGCACGAGCAGTACTTC
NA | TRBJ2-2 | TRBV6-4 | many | CASSDRDTGELFF | TGTGCCAGCAGTGATCGGGACACCGGGGAGCTGTTTTTT
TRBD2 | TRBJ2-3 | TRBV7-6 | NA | CASSLPGGGPDTQYF | TGTGCCAGCAGCTTGCCCGGGGGGGGGCCGGATACGCAGTATTTT
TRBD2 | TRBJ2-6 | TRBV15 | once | CATSSRSGTSFSGANVLTF | TGTGCCACCAGCAGTCGATCCGGGACTAGCTTTTCGGGGGCCAACGTCCTGACTTTC
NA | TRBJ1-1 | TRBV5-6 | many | CASSYGDGTNTEAFF | TGTGCCAGCAGCTATGGGGACGGTACGAACACTGAAGCTTTCTTT
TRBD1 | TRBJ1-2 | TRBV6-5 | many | CASRFGQEAGYTF | TGTGCCAGCAGATTTGGACAGGAGGCCGGCTACACCTTC
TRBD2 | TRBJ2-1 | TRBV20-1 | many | CSARLSAGTTHEQFF | TGCAGTGCTAGATTGTCAGCGGGAACAACGCATGAGCAGTTCTTC
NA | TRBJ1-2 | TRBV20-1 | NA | CSAPGDGCGYTF | TGCAGTGCCCCAGGGGACGGCTGTGGCTACACCTTC
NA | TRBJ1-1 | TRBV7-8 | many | CASSLRGVTEAFF | TGTGCCAGCAGCTTACGGGGTGTCACTGAAGCTTTCTTT
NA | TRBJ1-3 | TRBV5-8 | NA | CASSLTGNYGYTIYF | TGTGCCAGCAGCTTAACAGGTAACTATGGCTACACCATATATTTT
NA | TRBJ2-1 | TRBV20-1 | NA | CSARGFRPSYKEQCF | TGCAGTGCTAGAGGATTTCGCCCCTCCTACAAGGAGCAGTGCTTC
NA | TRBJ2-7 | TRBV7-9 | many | CASSSGPSGGYEQYF | TGTGCCAGCAGCTCCGGACCGAGTGGTGGCTACGAGCAGTACTTC
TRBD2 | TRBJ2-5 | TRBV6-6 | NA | CASSYRGTGLARETQYF | TGTGCCAGCAGTTACCGGGGAACCGGACTAGCGAGGGAGACCCAGTACTTC
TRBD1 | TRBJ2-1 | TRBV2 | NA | CASNDRGGFEQFF | TGTGCCAGCAACGACAGGGGCGGTTTTGAGCAGTTCTTC
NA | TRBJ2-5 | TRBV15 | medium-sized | CATSRDRSRVMTQYF | TGTGCCACCAGCAGAGATCGTTCCAGGGTGATGACCCAGTACTTC
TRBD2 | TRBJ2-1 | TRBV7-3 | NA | CASSLAGVYNEQFF | TGTGCCAGCAGCTTAGCGGGAGTCTACAATGAGCAGTTCTTC
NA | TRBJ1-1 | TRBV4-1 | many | CASSQDLGPTEAFF | TGCGCCAGCAGCCAAGATCTAGGGCCCACTGAAGCTTTCTTT
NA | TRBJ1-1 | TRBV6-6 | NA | CASSGLGNTEAFF | TGTGCCAGCAGTGGACTGGGGAACACTGAAGCGTTCTTT
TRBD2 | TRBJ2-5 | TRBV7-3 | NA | CASSLRGGRQETQYF | TGTGCCAGCAGCTTAAGGGGGGGTAGACAAGAGACCCAGTACTTC
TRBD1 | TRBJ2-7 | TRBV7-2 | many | CASSQRGRSYEQYF | TGTGCCAGCAGCCAAAGGGGGCGCTCCTACGAGCAGTACTTC
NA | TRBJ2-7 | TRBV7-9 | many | CASSPSMGREQYF | TGTGCCAGCAGCCCATCGATGGGGCGCGAGCAGTACTTC
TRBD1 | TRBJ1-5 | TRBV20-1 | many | CSARTGNQPQHF | TGCAGTGCCCGGACAGGGAATCAGCCCCAGCATTTT
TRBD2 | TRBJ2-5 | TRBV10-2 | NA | CASRAGLAGGGETQYF | TGCGCCAGCAGAGCGGGACTAGCGGGGGGGGGAGAGACCCAGTACTTC
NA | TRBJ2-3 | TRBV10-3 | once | CAISASGLTDTQYF | TGTGCCATCAGTGCGTCGGGACTCACAGATACGCAGTATTTT
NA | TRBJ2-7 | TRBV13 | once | CASSSGGGGEYYF | TGTGCCAGCAGCTCCGGCGGGGGCGGCGAGTATTACTTC
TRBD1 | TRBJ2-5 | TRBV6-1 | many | CASSVRGYGETQYF | TGTGCCAGCAGTGTCAGGGGGTACGGAGAGACCCAGTACTTC
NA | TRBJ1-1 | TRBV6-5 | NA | CASSIGRMNTEAFF | TGTGCCAGCAGTATAGGGAGGATGAACACTGAAGCTTTCTTT
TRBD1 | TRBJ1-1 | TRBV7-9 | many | CATSRGGDRSGAFF | TGTGCCACCTCTCGGGGGGGGGACAGGTCAGGAGCTTTCTTT
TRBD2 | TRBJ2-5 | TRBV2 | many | CASSSTSGGGGETQYF | TGTGCCAGCAGCTCGACTAGCGGGGGTGGGGGAGAGACCCAGTACTTC
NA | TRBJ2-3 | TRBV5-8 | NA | CASSVQADTQYF | TGTGCCAGCAGCGTTCAGGCGGATACGCAGTATTTT
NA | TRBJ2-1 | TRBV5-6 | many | CASSLGSWQFF | TGTGCCAGCAGCTTGGGCAGTTGGCAGTTCTTC
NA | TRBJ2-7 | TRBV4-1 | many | CASSAWDRTREQYF | TGCGCCAGCAGCGCCTGGGACCGAACGAGAGAGCAGTACTTC
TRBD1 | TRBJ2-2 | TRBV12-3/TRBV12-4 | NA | CASSWDSWELFF | TGTGCCAGCAGTTGGGACAGCTGGGAGCTGTTTTTC
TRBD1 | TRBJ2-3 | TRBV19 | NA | CASREGQGIPDTRYF | TGTGCCAGTAGGGAGGGACAGGGAATCCCAGATACGCGGTATTTT
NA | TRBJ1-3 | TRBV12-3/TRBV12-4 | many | CASTLGPLSGNTIYF | TGTGCCAGCACCCTGGGACCGCTCTCTGGAAACACCATATATTTT
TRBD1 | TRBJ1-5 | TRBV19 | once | CASRDRGWSDEHF | TGTGCCAGTAGAGACAGGGGGTGGTCGGATGAGCATTTT
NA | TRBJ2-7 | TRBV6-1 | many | CASRVTGSYEQYF | TGTGCCAGCAGGGTGACAGGTTCCTACGAGCAGTACTTC
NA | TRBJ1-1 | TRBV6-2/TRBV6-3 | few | CASRALTTLNTEAFF | TGTGCCAGCAGGGCTTTGACAACCCTGAACACTGAAGCTTTCTTT
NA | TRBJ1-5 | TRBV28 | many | CASSSGSQPQHF | TGTGCCAGCAGCTCGGGTTCCCAGCCCCAGCATTTT
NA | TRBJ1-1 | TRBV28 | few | CASINLAGGVPEAFF | TGTGCCAGCATTAACCTTGCGGGGGGCGTCCCTGAAGCTTTCTTT
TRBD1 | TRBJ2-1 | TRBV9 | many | CASSASLQGASDEQFF | TGTGCCAGCAGCGCCTCATTACAGGGGGCGTCCGATGAGCAGTTCTTC
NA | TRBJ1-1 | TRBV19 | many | CASSIEWGGPSMNTEAFF | TGTGCCAGTAGTATTGAGTGGGGGGGCCCCTCAATGAACACTGAAGCTTTCTTT
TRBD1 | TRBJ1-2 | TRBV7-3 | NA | CASQTGVNYGYTF | TGTGCCAGCCAGACAGGGGTTAACTATGGCTACACCTTC
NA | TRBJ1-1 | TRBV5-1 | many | CASSLGTPGTEAFF | TGCGCCAGCAGCTTGGGGACTCCAGGGACTGAAGCTTTCTTT
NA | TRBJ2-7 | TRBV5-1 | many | CASSAGGSSSSYEQYF | TGCGCCAGCAGCGCCGGGGGTTCCAGTAGCTCCTACGAGCAGTACTTC
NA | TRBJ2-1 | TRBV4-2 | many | CASSQDGGGTYNEQFF | TGTGCCAGCAGCCAAGATGGCGGCGGAACCTACAATGAGCAGTTCTTC
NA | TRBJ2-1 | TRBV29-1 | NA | CSVGVSSYNEQFF | TGCAGCGTTGGGGTTAGCTCCTACAATGAGCAGTTCTTC
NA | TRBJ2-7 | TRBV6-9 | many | CASSYTSRGEQYF | TGTGCCAGCAGTTATACTAGTCGGGGAGAGCAGTACTTC
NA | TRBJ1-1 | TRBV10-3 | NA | CATTVTEAFF | TGTGCCACGACAGTCACTGAAGCTTTCTTT
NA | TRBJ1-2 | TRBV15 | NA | CATSSSRGALYGYTF | TGTGCCACCAGCAGCTCCAGGGGCGCCCTCTATGGCTACACCTTC